The entry below describes one T cell receptor (beta chain). Its target is not known. This record belongs to a study of T cell responses to AZD1222 COVID-19 vaccine. Between the trimmed V and J ends, which lost 5 bases and 0 bases, there was a span of 6 bases. Looked up from germline, CDR1 is SGHVS and CDR2 is FNYEAQ. This CDR3 has 13 residues. Findings and caveats of the study: Repertoires were obtained only post-peak T cell response.

Clones were read by immunoSEQ multiplex PCR, and TCRdb kept only the in-frame ones, dropping some. The table has about 160,000 clones, 92% seen once. The source is an adult in good health. The sequencing here drew on peripheral blood, taken on day 0 of MenACWY control vaccination. The V and J genes are TRBV7-6 and TRBJ2-3; the D gene is possibly TRBD2 (5 bases). The CDR3 DNA sequence: TGTGCCAGCAGCAGAGGGAGCACAGATACGCAGTATTTT. Its translation: CASSRGSTDTQYF.